One and the same sample provided the 21 T cell receptor beta chains below, sequenced in a study of T-cell reconstitution after alpha-beta-depleted transplantation in children. Preparation of the TCRbeta library used unique molecular identifiers. One entry per CDR3 protein results from TCRdb running MiXCR on the PCR reads. Of 440,000 or so distinct CDR3 sequences in the sample, approximately 42% were seen once. The sequencing here drew on PBMCs, taken before TCRalphabeta/CD19-depleted stem cell transplant. These receptors were obtained from a girl between 2 and 10 years old with aplastic anemia, due to receive a stem cell transplant.

A few counts support this clonotype. The genes are TRBV28 and TRBJ1-5, with 10 bases identical to TRBD1. This CDR3 has 20 residues. Germline CDR1 MDHEN, CDR2 SYDVKM. V trimming: 5 bases; J trimming: 3 bases; junction bases outside the gene matches: 19. CDR3 sequence: CASSPKRTDRGQRNNQPQHF. CDR3 DNA sequence: TGTGCCAGCAGTCCCAAAAGAACCGACAGGGGGCAGAGAAACAATCAGCCCCAGCATTTT.

In its sample, this clonotype was seen many times. The V gene is TRBV3-1, the J gene TRBJ2-5; 8 bases map to TRBD2. Germline lookup yields CDR1 LGHDT and CDR2 YNNKEL (reference sequence). The CDR3 extends over 15 amino acids. V lost 2 bases to trimming and J lost 5 bases; unmatched junction nucleotides: 7. CDR3 sequence reads: CASSQTSGGRETQYF. In DNA, the CDR3 is TGTGCCAGCAGCCAAACTAGCGGAGGACGGGAGACCCAGTACTTC.

V gene TRBV4-1 combines with J gene TRBJ2-7, with unresolved D. V lost 0 bases to trimming and J lost 0 bases, with 12 bases between them. This CDR3 has 16 amino acids. Germline CDR1 and CDR2: MGHRA and YSYEKL. The CDR3 bases are TGCGCCAGCAGCCAAGAAAGGCCGGACCGCTCCTACGAGCAGTACTTC. Encoded protein: CASSQERPDRSYEQYF.

In its sample, this clonotype was seen once. This chain connects TRBV29-1 to TRBJ2-1; D may be TRBD2 (6 bases). V lost 7 bases, J lost 4 bases, and 20 bases lay in between. The germline V gene has CDR1 SQVTM and CDR2 ANQGSEA. The CDR3 covers 15 residues. Written as DNA, the CDR3 is TGCAGCGCGGCCCGGGGACTCCAGGTTTACAATGAGCAGTTCTTC. Its protein product is CSAARGLQVYNEQFF.

V and J are TRBV24-1 and TRBJ2-1; 7 bases agree with TRBD2. The germline V gene encodes CDR1 KGHDR and CDR2 SFDVKD. The CDR3 is 16 residues long. V shed 0 bases and J 6 bases; nucleotides not matched to a gene: 7. This CDR3 reads CATSDLLGGSANEQFF. The CDR3 bases are TGTGCCACCAGTGATTTGCTCGGCGGGAGCGCCAATGAGCAGTTCTTC.

The count of this clonotype is one. This chain connects TRBV20-1 to TRBJ2-7; no firm D call. Germline V CDR1 and CDR2: DFQATT, SNEGSKA (reference sequence). The germline V and J ends were trimmed by 3 bases and 0 bases, with 18 bases remaining between them. The CDR3 is 16 amino acids. The CDR3 region is CSARGPGSRFSYEQYF. In DNA form, the CDR3 reads TGCAGTGCTAGGGGCCCCGGGTCTAGGTTCTCCTACGAGCAGTACTTC.

The V and J genes are TRBV29-1 and TRBJ2-7; TRBD2 might be the D (5 bases). This CDR3 is built from 11 residues. Per germline, CDR1 SQVTM and CDR2 ANQGSEA. V was shortened by 7 bases and J by 6 bases, with 13 bases between the two germline ends. The CDR3 here is CSAMDSGEQYF. As DNA, the CDR3 is TGCAGCGCTATGGACTCGGGCGAGCAGTACTTC.

The chain employs TRBV18 and TRBJ1-6, with 7 bases lining up with TRBD1. The CDR3 runs 14 residues. The germline V gene encodes CDR1 KGHSH and CDR2 LQKENI. The J segment lost 8 bases and the V segment lost 3 bases, leaving 4 bases of the junction unmatched. CDR3 sequence (DNA): TGTGCCAGCTCACCCGGGACAGTCCATTCACCCCTCCACTTT. It is translated as CASSPGTVHSPLHF.

This chain connects TRBV28 to TRBJ1-5, with 8 positions matching TRBD1. The CDR3 runs to 15 residues. CDR1 is MDHEN and CDR2 is SYDVKM in the germline V gene. V lost 2 bases to trimming and J lost 6 bases; unmatched junction nucleotides: 6. The CDR3 protein is CASSLDRGWGQPQHF. DNA of the CDR3: TGTGCCAGCAGTTTAGACAGGGGATGGGGTCAGCCCCAGCATTTT.

This clonotype has just a few counts. This chain uses TRBV7-2 with TRBJ2-7; D gene uncertain. V lost 3 bases and J lost 6, with 9 bases in between. Germline V CDR1 and CDR2: SGHTA, FQGNSA. The CDR3 runs 12 residues. The CDR3 is CASSFNQIEQYF. CDR3 sequence (DNA): TGTGCCAGCAGCTTCAACCAAATCGAGCAGTACTTC.

This clonotype was observed at least ten times. The rearrangement joins TRBV12-3 or TRBV12-4 to TRBJ2-4; 7 nucleotides match TRBD2. The CDR3 has 18 residues. V trimming: 2 bases; J trimming: 1 base; junction bases outside the gene matches: 11. The CDR3 spells CASSLSLEAGVAKNIQYF. As DNA, the CDR3 is TGTGCCAGCAGTTTATCTCTAGAGGCGGGGGTGGCCAAAAACATTCAGTACTTC.

V is TRBV27 and J is TRBJ1-1; a weak D match, TRBD1 (6 bases). Germline V gene lookup returns CDR1 MNHEY and CDR2 SMNVEV (reference sequence). Trimming stripped 2 bases from V and 5 bases from J, with 9 bases between. The CDR3 length is 13 residues. The CDR3 nucleotides read TGTGCCAGCAGTTTACACAGGGAGACTGAAGCTTTCTTT. Encoded protein: CASSLHRETEAFF.

The gene calls are TRBV20-1 and TRBJ2-7; maybe TRBD1 (5 bases). CDR1 and CDR2 (germline): DFQATT, SNEGSKA (reference sequence). Trimming removed 6 bases from V and 3 bases from J, with 12 bases in between. The CDR3 loop spans 12 amino acids. CDR3 sequence (DNA): TGCAGTGCGTCGAAAGGGGTCTACGAGCAGTACTTC. Protein: CSASKGVYEQYF.

This chain links TRBV7-9 with TRBJ2-5; D is perhaps TRBD1 (6 bases). The CDR3 contains 15 residues. CDR1 and CDR2 (germline): SEHNR, FQNEAQ (reference sequence). V lost 2 bases and J 2 bases, leaving 12 bases between the germline ends. In DNA, the CDR3 is TGTGCCAGCAGCTTAATCCCCAGGGGACAAGAGACCCAGTACTTC. Its translation is CASSLIPRGQETQYF.

This clonotype has more than one count but fewer than ten. The V gene is TRBV12-3 or TRBV12-4, the J gene TRBJ1-6, with D unresolved. Trimming took off 2 bases at V and 10 bases at J, with 9 bases between the two ends. CDR3 length equals 13 residues. Here the CDR3 reads CASSLKAESPLHF. The CDR3 nucleotides read TGTGCCAGCAGTTTAAAGGCGGAATCACCCCTCCACTTT.

The CDR3 protein is CASSYSRGGRKSTDTQYF. The CDR3 DNA follows: TGTGCCAGCAGTTACTCGAGGGGCGGGAGAAAAAGCACAGATACGCAGTATTTT. V usage is TRBV6-2 or TRBV6-3 and J usage is TRBJ2-3; 7 nucleotides match TRBD2. The CDR3 totals 18 residues. Germline V gene sequence: CDR1 MNHEY, CDR2 SVGEGT. J lost 0 bases, V lost 0 bases, and 9 bases had no gene match.

V gene TRBV20-1 combines with J gene TRBJ2-5; tentatively, D is TRBD1 (6 bases). Deletions cut 4 bases from V and 2 bases from J, with 11 bases between. This CDR3 has 13 residues. The germline CDR1 and CDR2 sequences are DFQATT and SNEGSKA (reference sequence). This CDR3 reads CSATRQAQETQYF. CDR3 nucleotide sequence: TGCAGTGCTACAAGACAGGCGCAAGAGACCCAGTACTTC.

This clonotype has a handful of counts. The rearrangement links TRBV11-3 to TRBJ2-5; the match to TRBD2 covers 11 bases. The length of the CDR3 is 17 residues. V lost 4 bases to trimming and J lost 2 bases; unmatched junction nucleotides: 9. Germline assignment: CDR1 SGHNT and CDR2 YENEEA. CDR3 coding DNA: TGTGCCAGCAGCTCGGCAGTAGCGGGGGGGCGGCAAGAGACCCAGTACTTC. As protein: CASSSAVAGGRQETQYF.

The chain couples TRBV20-1 to TRBJ1-1, with D possibly matching TRBD1 (5 bases). Germline V gene sequence: CDR1 DFQATT, CDR2 SNEGSKA (reference sequence). The CDR3 runs to 14 residues. The ends were cut back, 0 bases at V and 0 bases at J, with 8 bases in the middle. The CDR3 DNA sequence: TGCAGTGCTAGAGACGGGACTTTGAACACTGAAGCTTTCTTT. Its protein product is CSARDGTLNTEAFF.

V usage is TRBV20-1 and J usage is TRBJ1-5; D is possibly TRBD1 (5 bases). The CDR3 runs to 16 residues. The V gene lost 0 bases and the J gene lost 2 bases, with 14 bases spanning the gap. In germline, CDR1 is DFQATT, CDR2 SNEGSKA (reference sequence). The CDR3 spells CSARDIQDGGNQPQHF. DNA of the CDR3: TGCAGTGCTAGAGACATACAGGACGGGGGCAATCAGCCCCAGCATTTT.

This clonotype was recorded a few times. The chain uses TRBV6-1 and TRBJ2-3, with D possibly matching TRBD2 (6 bases). Germline V lookup: CDR1 MNHNS, CDR2 SASEGT. Trimming removed 5 bases from V and 2 bases from J, with 14 bases in between. The CDR3 covers 15 residues. The CDR3 spells CASSPLTGATDTQYF. As DNA, the CDR3 is TGTGCCAGCAGTCCCCTAACGGGAGCCACAGATACGCAGTATTTT.